These 11 T cell receptor beta chains originate from one sample sequenced in a study of blood T cell repertoires in COVID-19. The method was immunoSEQ multiplex PCR; TCRdb's version includes in-frame clones alone and lacks a portion of them. The sample includes some 270,000 clones, approximately 86% of them seen just once. Sequencing used peripheral blood. These receptor sequences come from a woman in her sixties who had recovered from COVID-19.

The chain links TRBV5-1 to TRBJ2-3; 9 bases align to TRBD1. The V gene's germline CDR1 is SGHRS and CDR2 YFSETQ. Trimming cost V 4 bases and J 5 bases; bases outside gene matches: 5. CDR3 length: 14 amino acids. CDR3: CASSPRQGGDTQYF. In nucleotides, the CDR3 is TGCGCCAGCAGCCCGAGACAGGGGGGAGATACGCAGTATTTT. The full variable domain, in which reference TRBV5-1 and TRBJ2-3 provide the parts outside the CDR3, is KAGVTQTPRYLIKTRGQQVTLSCSPISGHRSVSWYQQTPGQGLQFLFEYFSETQRNKGNFPGRFSGRQFSNSRSEMNVSTLELGDSALYLCASSPRQGGDTQYFGPGTRLTVL.

The chain is built from TRBV5-1 and TRBJ2-6; D not certain. The CDR3 length is 18 residues. Germline V gene sequence: CDR1 SGHRS, CDR2 YFSETQ. Trimming took off 0 bases at V and 1 base at J, with 14 bases between the two ends. This chain's CDR3 is CASSLAGDGYSGANVLTF. CDR3 in DNA: TGCGCCAGCAGCTTGGCCGGAGACGGGTATTCTGGGGCCAACGTCCTGACTTTC.

CDR3 coding DNA: TGTGCCAGCAGTTCGGGGGGCCGCGGCACCGGGGAGCTGTTTTTT. Translating it yields CASSSGGRGTGELFF. The chain uses TRBV28 and TRBJ2-2; maybe TRBD2 (7 bases). CDR1 is MDHEN and CDR2 is SYDVKM in the germline V gene. The ends were cut back, 4 bases at V and 4 bases at J, with 13 bases in the middle. The CDR3 totals 15 residues. Drawing the rest from reference TRBV28 and TRBJ2-2, the complete variable domain is DVKVTQSSRYLVKRTGEKVFLECVQDMDHENMFWYRQDPGLGLRLIYFSYDVKMKEKGDIPEGYSVSREKKERFSLILESASTNQTSMYLCASSSGGRGTGELFFGEGSRLTVL.

V is TRBV18 and J is TRBJ1-3, with 7 positions matching TRBD1. The V and J ends lost 3 bases and 0 bases, in that order; junction bases with no gene match: 2. From germline, CDR1 is KGHSH and CDR2 LQKENI. The CDR3 extends over 15 amino acids. In DNA, the CDR3 is TGTGCCAGCTCACCTACAGGGGACTCTGGAAACACCATATATTTT. As protein: CASSPTGDSGNTIYF.

This clone was seen a single time. Other DNA sequences in this specimen translate into the identical CDR3. CDR3 coding DNA: TGTGCCAGCAGTGTTTATAGCAATCAGCCCCAGCATTTT. This encodes CASSVYSNQPQHF. The J gene is TRBJ1-5, the V gene TRBV2; D unresolved. The V gene lost 4 bases and the J gene lost 0 bases, with 4 bases spanning the gap. CDR1 and CDR2 (germline): SNHLY, FYNNEI. This CDR3 spans 13 amino acids.

The rearrangement joins TRBV3-1 (or the pseudogene TRBV3-2) to TRBJ1-1, with 8 bases fitting TRBD1. Per the germline V gene, CDR1 is LGHDT and CDR2 is YNNKEL (reference sequence). The CDR3 has 14 residues. V was pared by 4 bases and J by 11 bases, with 12 bases of the junction left unmatched. The CDR3 is CASSRETGAEEAFF. In DNA, the CDR3 is TGTGCCAGCAGCCGGGAGACAGGGGCCGAGGAGGCTTTCTTT.

The table lists this clone with a few counts. The chain recombines TRBV5-1 with TRBJ1-1; the D gene is possibly TRBD1 (5 bases). The CDR3 runs to 14 residues. V lost 1 base and J 5 bases, leaving 12 bases between the germline ends. Germline-derived CDR1 and CDR2 are SGHRS and YFSETQ. Here the CDR3 DNA reads TGCGCCAGCAGCTTGTTTGGGGGAGGGACTGAAGCTTTCTTT. Translated, it gives CASSLFGGGTEAFF.

This clone was seen just once. The rearrangement joins TRBV11-2 to TRBJ1-6, with 7 bases fitting TRBD1. There are 14 residues in the CDR3. V was pared by 4 bases and J by 7 bases, with 4 bases of the junction left unmatched. Germline V gene lookup returns CDR1 SGHAT and CDR2 FQNNGV. The DNA of the CDR3 is TGTGCCAGCAGCTCGGAGGGGGCGAATTCACCCCTCCACTTT. It is translated as CASSSEGANSPLHF.

The chain combines TRBV10-3 with TRBJ2-7, with D possibly being TRBD1 (6 bases). The CDR3 covers 12 residues. Germline CDR1 reads ENHRY; CDR2 reads SYGVKD. V shed 9 bases and J shed 0 bases, with 9 bases lying between them. CDR3 DNA sequence: TGTGCCATTACAGGGAGCTCCTACGAGCAGTACTTC. Translation gives CAITGSSYEQYF.

A note on this clone: Other DNA sequences within the sample encode an identical CDR3. This chain uses TRBV19 with TRBJ1-1; D might be TRBD1 (6 bases). Germline V gene lookup returns CDR1 LNHDA and CDR2 SQIVND (reference sequence). Deletions cut 2 bases from V and 4 bases from J, with 8 bases between. The CDR3 runs 13 residues. Here the CDR3 reads CASSITGTTEAFF. CDR3 DNA: TGTGCCAGTAGTATAACAGGGACCACTGAAGCTTTCTTT.

The chain links TRBV6-1 to TRBJ2-1; 10 bases are shared with TRBD2. There are 16 residues in the CDR3. Germline V gives CDR1 MNHNS, CDR2 SASEGT. Trimming took 1 base from V and 3 from J; bases not matched to a gene: 3. CDR3 amino acids: CASSEEERGGYNEQFF. The CDR3 nucleotides are TGTGCCAGCAGTGAAGAAGAGCGGGGGGGCTACAATGAGCAGTTCTTC.